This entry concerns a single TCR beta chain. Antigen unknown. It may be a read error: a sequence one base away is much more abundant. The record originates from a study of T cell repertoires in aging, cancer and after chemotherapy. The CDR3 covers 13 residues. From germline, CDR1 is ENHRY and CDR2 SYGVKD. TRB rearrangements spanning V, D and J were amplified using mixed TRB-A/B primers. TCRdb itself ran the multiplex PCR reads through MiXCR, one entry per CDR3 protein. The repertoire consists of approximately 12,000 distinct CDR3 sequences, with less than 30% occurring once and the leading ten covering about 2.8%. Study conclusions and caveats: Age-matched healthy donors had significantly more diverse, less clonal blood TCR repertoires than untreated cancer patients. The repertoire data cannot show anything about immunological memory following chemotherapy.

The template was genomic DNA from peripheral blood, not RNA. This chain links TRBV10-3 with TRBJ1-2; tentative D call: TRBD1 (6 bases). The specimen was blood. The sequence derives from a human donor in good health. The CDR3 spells CVISEETGYGYTF. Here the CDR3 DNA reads TGTGTCATCAGTGAAGAGACAGGCTATGGCTACACCTTC.